Listed here is a single T cell receptor (beta chain). Its cognate antigen is unknown. The sample originates from a study of graft-versus-host responses after intestinal transplantation. Study in general: Among the recipients, transplants were multivisceral, liver-intestinal, or isolated intestinal. Every one of the recipients received anti-thymocyte globulin induction and afterwards took tacrolimus and steroids for approximately 3 years. Findings of the study overall: Graft-donor T cell macrochimerism coincided with high graft-versus-host to host-versus-graft clonal ratios in allografts. GvH clones appeared in recipient marrow, some first in ileum or blood.

The CDR3 spans 12 residues. CDR1 and CDR2 from the germline V gene are SGHRS and YFSETQ. V lost 3 bases and J lost 6, with 9 bases in between. The method was immunoSEQ multiplex PCR; TCRdb's version includes in-frame clones alone and lacks a portion of them. The sample includes approximately 76,000 clones, over 70% of them seen just once. The V call is TRBV5-1, the J call TRBJ1-1; no clear D gene. Material: unstimulated CD4+ T cells sorted from spleen or lymph node cells, obtained before transplant. The TCR originated in a human donor who was the organ donor for an intestinal transplant. CDR3 bases: TGCGCCAGCAGCTCCGCGGCCGCTGAAGCTTTCTTT. Its translation is CASSSAAAEAFF.